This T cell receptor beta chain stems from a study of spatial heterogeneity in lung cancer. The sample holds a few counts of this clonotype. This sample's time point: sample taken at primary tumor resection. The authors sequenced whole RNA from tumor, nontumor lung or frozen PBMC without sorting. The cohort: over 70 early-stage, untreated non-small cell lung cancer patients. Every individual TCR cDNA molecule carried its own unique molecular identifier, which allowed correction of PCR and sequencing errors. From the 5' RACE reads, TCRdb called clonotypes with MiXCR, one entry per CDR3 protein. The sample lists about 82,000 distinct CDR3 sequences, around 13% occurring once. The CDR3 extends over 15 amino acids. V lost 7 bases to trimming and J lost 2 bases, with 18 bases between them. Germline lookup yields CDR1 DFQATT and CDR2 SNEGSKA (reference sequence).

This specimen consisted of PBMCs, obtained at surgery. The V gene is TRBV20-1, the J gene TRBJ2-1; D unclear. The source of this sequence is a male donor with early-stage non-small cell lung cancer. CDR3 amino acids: CSVGAWQSAYNEQFF. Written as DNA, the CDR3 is TGCAGTGTAGGTGCATGGCAGTCTGCCTACAATGAGCAGTTCTTC.